The next 15 T cell receptor beta chains were all read from a single sample in a study of blood T cell repertoires in COVID-19. TCRdb's copy holds only in-frame clones and misses some; the assay was immunoSEQ multiplex PCR. This sample carries tens of thousands of clones, about 79% of them seen once, and the ten largest clones take approximately 30%. Sequenced sample: peripheral blood. These receptors were collected from a man in his sixties or seventies with acute or convalescent COVID-19.

The chain couples TRBV15 to TRBJ1-1; 8 bases match TRBD1. The ends lost 5 bases at V and 5 bases at J; junction bases unmatched: 7. The CDR3 loop spans 14 amino acids. CDR1 and CDR2 from the germline V gene are LNHNV and YYDKDF (reference sequence). CDR3 in amino acids: CATSARQGWTEAFF. Written as DNA, the CDR3 is TGTGCCACCAGCGCCCGACAGGGGTGGACTGAAGCTTTCTTT.

V and J are TRBV6-1 and TRBJ1-4, with TRBD1 as a possible D gene (5 bases). CDR3 length: 15 amino acids. The germline CDR1 and CDR2 sequences are MNHNS and SASEGT. Trimming pared 2 bases from V and 4 bases from J, leaving 11 bases between. CDR3 in amino acids: CASSEFRALNEKLFF. The CDR3 DNA sequence: TGTGCCAGCAGTGAATTCAGGGCTCTTAATGAAAAACTGTTTTTT.

This sequence joins TRBV19 and TRBJ2-1, with TRBD2 as a possible D gene (5 bases). CDR3 length equals 13 residues. Per germline, CDR1 LNHDA and CDR2 SQIVND (reference sequence). Trimming took off 5 bases at V and 2 bases at J, with 7 bases between the two ends. DNA of the CDR3: TGTGCCAGTAGTTCCGGGGCCTACAATGAGCAGTTCTTC. It yields the protein CASSSGAYNEQFF.

The V and J genes are TRBV7-2 and TRBJ1-5, with D unresolved. The CDR3 is made up of 15 amino acids. Germline values: CDR1 SGHTA, CDR2 FQGNSA. Trimming stripped 4 bases from V and 7 bases from J, with 17 bases between. CDR3 amino acids: CASSYSRLTGQPQHF. The CDR3 DNA is TGTGCCAGCAGCTATAGCCGGCTCACGGGGCAGCCCCAGCATTTT.

The chain combines TRBV24-1 with TRBJ2-3; 7 bases are shared with TRBD2. The CDR3 has 15 residues. V shed 4 bases, J shed 1 base, and the junction held 4 bases outside the gene matches. CDR1 and CDR2 (germline): KGHDR, SFDVKD. CDR3 sequence (DNA): TGTGCCACCAGTGAAGCTACTAGCGGCACAGATACGCAGTATTTT. This sequence encodes CATSEATSGTDTQYF.

This clone was picked up a small number of times. This specimen includes other DNA sequences encoding the same CDR3. This chain uses TRBV27 with TRBJ2-7, with D possibly being TRBD2 (7 bases). This CDR3 comprises 14 residues. The germline V gene has CDR1 MNHEY and CDR2 SMNVEV (reference sequence). V lost 3 bases and J 2 bases, leaving 11 bases between the germline ends. The CDR3 bases are TGTGCCAGCAGTTTTTCGCGGGGGCCCTACGAGCAGTACTTC. Its protein product is CASSFSRGPYEQYF.

J is TRBJ2-2 and V is TRBV5-5; D is ambiguous. The CDR3 is 14 residues long. V lost 4 bases to trimming and J lost 0 bases, with 7 bases between them. Per germline, CDR1 SGHKS and CDR2 YYEKEE (reference sequence). The CDR3 loop is CASSGTANTGELFF. The CDR3 coding sequence is TGTGCCAGCAGCGGCACAGCGAACACCGGGGAGCTGTTTTTT.

The V gene is TRBV6-6, the J gene TRBJ2-6, with no clear D. CDR1 is MNHNY, CDR2 SVGAGI, per germline (reference sequence). This CDR3 region has 12 residues. V lost 7 bases and J 4 bases, leaving 5 bases between the germline ends. CDR3 bases: TGTGCCAGCACCCCGGGGGCCAACGTCCTGACTTTC. Its translation is CASTPGANVLTF.

The genes are TRBV30 and TRBJ1-4, with D perhaps TRBD1 (6 bases). V lost 2 bases, J lost 3 bases, and 10 bases lay in between. CDR1 is GTSNPN and CDR2 is SVGIG in the germline V gene (reference sequence). The CDR3 contains 14 residues. CDR3: CAWSQGLSNEKLFF. The CDR3 DNA reads TGTGCCTGGAGTCAGGGGTTGTCTAATGAAAAACTGTTTTTT.

The gene calls are TRBV18 and TRBJ2-3; 8 bases agree with TRBD2. There are 17 residues in the CDR3. V gave up 6 bases and J gave up 1 base; unmatched junction bases: 12. The germline CDR1 and CDR2 sequences are KGHSH and LQKENI. The CDR3 reads CASSVEGDGRGTDTQYF. The CDR3 DNA reads as TGTGCCAGCTCCGTCGAAGGAGACGGGAGGGGCACAGATACGCAGTATTTT.

The rearrangement links TRBV28 to TRBJ1-4; D gene ambiguous. The CDR3 has 12 residues. The germline V gene encodes CDR1 MDHEN and CDR2 SYDVKM. V lost 5 bases and J 8 bases, leaving 9 bases between the germline ends. Here the CDR3 DNA reads TGTGCCAGCAGTGCCAATGAGGAAAAACTGTTTTTT. It codes for CASSANEEKLFF.

This clone showed up just a few times. V usage is TRBV19 and J usage is TRBJ1-1; D is possibly TRBD1 (6 bases). There are 15 residues in the CDR3. Trimming stripped 4 bases from V and 2 bases from J, with 14 bases between. Germline CDR1 LNHDA, CDR2 SQIVND (reference sequence). Written as DNA, the CDR3 is TGTGCCAGTAGTAGGTCCCGGACAGCAAACACTGAAGCTTTCTTT. Translating gives CASSRSRTANTEAFF.

This chain joins TRBV7-2 and TRBJ1-3; 10 positions agree with TRBD1. The CDR3 sequence is 15 residues long. Germline V gene data show CDR1 as SGHTA and CDR2 as FQGNSA. V lost 5 bases, J lost 4 bases, and 5 bases stayed unmatched. DNA of the CDR3: TGTGCCAGCAGCCCGGACAGGGGGACCGGAAACACCATATATTTT. Translation gives CASSPDRGTGNTIYF.

The rearrangement links TRBV19 to TRBJ1-5, with 10 bases fitting TRBD1. Germline V lookup: CDR1 LNHDA, CDR2 SQIVND (reference sequence). The junction had 3 bases not matched to a gene; V was cut back by 3 bases and J by 1 base. The CDR3 is made up of 16 amino acids. The CDR3 here is CASSMWTGGSNQPQHF. CDR3 nucleotide sequence: TGTGCCAGTAGTATGTGGACAGGGGGAAGCAATCAGCCCCAGCATTTT.

This chain connects TRBV5-1 to TRBJ1-1; 7 nucleotides agree with TRBD1. This CDR3 has 13 residues. The trim removed 2 bases at V and 5 bases at J, leaving 3 bases unmatched. Looked up from germline, CDR1 is SGHRS and CDR2 is YFSETQ. DNA for the CDR3: TGCGCCAGCAGCTTTCTACAGGGGACTGAAGCTTTCTTT. This encodes CASSFLQGTEAFF.